These 16 T cell receptor beta chains came from one sample sequenced in a study of shared T cell receptors in the human thymus. The table came from immunoSEQ multiplex PCR; TCRdb's copy has only in-frame clones and leaves some out. This table has 500,000 to 550,000 clones, around 78% appearing once. In addition, the sample was reused for a study of human thymus T cells.

Sequenced sample: thymocytes. The receptors stem from a boy under two years old with a congenital heart defect.

The chain uses TRBV11-2 and TRBJ1-1; TRBD1 matches 8 bases. CDR3 length: 19 residues. The germline CDR1 and CDR2 sequences are SGHAT and FQNNGV. Trimming removed 2 bases from V and 1 base from J; junction bases left unmatched: 15. The CDR3 is CASSLPRGVGQAANTEAFF. The DNA of the CDR3 is TGTGCCAGCAGCTTACCACGAGGGGTGGGACAGGCGGCGAACACTGAAGCTTTCTTT.

V gene TRBV4-2 combines with J gene TRBJ1-1; 7 bases match TRBD1. The CDR3 is 14 residues long. The germline CDR1 and CDR2 sequences are LGHNA and YNFKEQ. V was clipped by 4 bases and J by 8 bases; unmatched bases: 10. The CDR3 reads CASSLLNRGQEAFF. CDR3 coding DNA: TGTGCCAGCAGCCTCCTAAACCGGGGACAGGAAGCTTTCTTT.

The chain carries TRBV14 and TRBJ1-1, with D possibly TRBD1 on 6 matching bases. Per germline, CDR1 SGHDN and CDR2 FVKESK. V lost 3 bases and J 1 base, leaving 18 bases between the germline ends. This CDR3 has 17 amino acids. Written as DNA, the CDR3 is TGTGCCAGCAGCCAGGGGGGGCGGCGAGCACCGAACACTGAAGCTTTCTTT. Protein sequence: CASSQGGRRAPNTEAFF. Based on the CDR3 plus reference TRBV14 and TRBJ1-1, the full variable domain is EAGVTQFPSHSVIEKGQTVTLRCDPISGHDNLYWYRRVMGKEIKFLLHFVKESKQDESGMPNNRFLAERTGGTYSTLKVQPAELEDSGVYFCASSQGGRRAPNTEAFFGQGTRLTVV.

This clone was seen only a few times. The CDR3 nucleotides read TGTGCCAGTAGTATCGGGAGGGCCGACTCTGGAAACACCATATATTTT. Protein sequence: CASSIGRADSGNTIYF. The chain combines TRBV19 with TRBJ1-3; D gene ambiguous. The CDR3 contains 16 residues. V lost 3 bases, J lost 0 bases, and 12 bases lay in between. Per the germline V gene, CDR1 is LNHDA and CDR2 is SQIVND (reference sequence). The whole variable domain, remainder taken from reference TRBV19 and TRBJ1-3, is DGGITQSPKYLFRKEGQNVTLSCEQNLNHDAMYWYRQDPGQGLRLIYYSQIVNDFQKGDIAEGYSVSREKKESFPLTVTSAQKNPTAFYLCASSIGRADSGNTIYFGEGSWLTVV.

This clone has just one count. The rearrangement uses TRBV4-3 and TRBJ2-5, with D maybe TRBD2 (6 bases). Trimming took 0 bases from V and 2 from J, leaving 16 bases between them. The CDR3 consists of 17 residues. The germline gives CDR1 LGHNA, CDR2 YSLEER. The CDR3 DNA sequence: TGCGCCAGCAGCCAAGATTCGAGAGGGACTCGGCAAGAGACCCAGTACTTC. Amino acid sequence: CASSQDSRGTRQETQYF.

Details on this clone: Other DNA sequences within the sample encode an identical CDR3. This chain connects TRBV19 to TRBJ2-7; the match to TRBD1 covers 11 bases. The V and J ends lost 6 bases and 2 bases, in that order; junction bases with no gene match: 3. Germline loops: CDR1 LNHDA, CDR2 SQIVND (reference sequence). There are 14 residues in the CDR3. CDR3 coding DNA: TGTGCCAGTAGCCCGGGACAGGGGGCCTACGAGCAGTACTTC. Its translation: CASSPGQGAYEQYF.

The V and J genes are TRBV4-3 and TRBJ2-7; TRBD2 aligns across 12 bases. The length of the CDR3 is 18 residues. CDR1 and CDR2 (germline): LGHNA, YSLEER. Unmatched junction bases numbered 10, after V lost 4 bases and J lost 0 bases. This chain's CDR3 is CASSPRLAGARSSYEQYF. CDR3 DNA: TGCGCCAGCAGCCCCCGACTAGCGGGAGCCCGCAGCTCCTACGAGCAGTACTTC.

The CDR3 bases are TGTGCCAGCAGCCCGCGGCGGGATAGAGACTATGGCTACACCTTC. The encoded protein is CASSPRRDRDYGYTF. The chain uses TRBV9 and TRBJ1-2; D unresolved. Germline V CDR1 and CDR2: SGDLS, YYNGEE. This CDR3 comprises 15 residues. Trimming shortened V by 4 bases and J by 3 bases, and 16 bases separated the two germline ends.

The CDR3 sequence: CASSPWWVAGAYEQYF. The CDR3 DNA reads TGTGCCAGCAGCCCCTGGTGGGTTGCAGGGGCCTACGAGCAGTACTTC. J is TRBJ2-7 and V is TRBV4-2; tentatively, D is TRBD1 (6 bases). Per germline, CDR1 LGHNA and CDR2 YNFKEQ. CDR3 length: 16 residues. Trimming took off 4 bases at V and 2 bases at J, with 18 bases between the two ends.

The chain links TRBV5-6 to TRBJ1-4; D unclear. The ends were cut back, 0 bases at V and 2 bases at J, with 11 bases in the middle. Germline lookup yields CDR1 SGHDT and CDR2 YYEEEE. The CDR3 is 16 amino acids. The chain's CDR3 is CASSLGFGGTNEKLFF. The DNA for the CDR3 is TGTGCCAGCAGCTTGGGTTTTGGCGGGACTAATGAAAAACTGTTTTTT.

This chain joins TRBV7-2 and TRBJ2-7, with 14 bases lining up with TRBD2. The CDR3 is made up of 16 amino acids. V dropped 3 bases and J dropped 7; count of bases not matched to a gene: 8. The germline gives CDR1 SGHTA, CDR2 FQGNSA. CDR3 nucleotide sequence: TGTGCCAGCAGCTTCACACACAGGACTAGCGGGAGGGAGCAGTACTTC. Its protein product is CASSFTHRTSGREQYF.

This chain links TRBV19 with TRBJ2-4; TRBD1 is a possible D gene (5 bases). Between the trimmed V and J ends, which lost 7 bases and 0 bases, there was a span of 13 bases. The CDR3 spans 15 residues. CDR1 and CDR2 from the germline V gene are LNHDA and SQIVND (reference sequence). The CDR3 loop reads CASTSRQGAKNIQYF. Written as DNA, the CDR3 is TGTGCCAGTACCTCACGCCAGGGAGCCAAAAACATTCAGTACTTC.

This chain links TRBV11-3 with TRBJ2-2; 9 bases map to TRBD2. V trimming: 5 bases; J trimming: 7 bases; junction bases outside the gene matches: 11. Germline V lookup: CDR1 SGHNT, CDR2 YENEEA. The CDR3 consists of 16 residues. This chain's CDR3 is CASSPARTSEGGELFF. CDR3 sequence (DNA): TGTGCCAGCAGCCCCGCAAGGACTAGCGAAGGCGGGGAGCTGTTTTTT.

The V gene is TRBV5-1, the J gene TRBJ2-7, with 8 bases matching TRBD1. Germline V gene sequence: CDR1 SGHRS, CDR2 YFSETQ. The CDR3 has 16 amino acids. V lost 4 bases to trimming and J lost 3 bases; unmatched junction nucleotides: 12. CDR3 sequence (DNA): TGCGCCAGCAGCCTAGCACCGGACAGGGTGATCTACGAGCAGTACTTC. It is translated as CASSLAPDRVIYEQYF.

Only one count was recorded for this clone. This sample includes further DNA sequences coding for the same CDR3. The chain uses TRBV2 and TRBJ2-3, with 7 bases lining up with TRBD2. CDR1 and CDR2 from the germline V gene are SNHLY and FYNNEI. The CDR3 runs to 15 residues. After removal of 3 bases from V and 0 bases from J, the junction contained 3 bases not matched to a gene. The DNA of the CDR3 is TGTGCCAGCAGTGAGCCTAGCGGCAGCACAGATACGCAGTATTTT. It specifies CASSEPSGSTDTQYF. Full variable domain (outside the CDR3, taken from reference TRBV2 and TRBJ2-3): EPEVTQTPSHQVTQMGQEVILRCVPISNHLYFYWYRQILGQKVEFLVSFYNNEISEKSEIFDDQFSVERPDGSNFTLKIRSTKLEDSAMYFCASSEPSGSTDTQYFGPGTRLTVL.

The chain has TRBV7-8 and TRBJ1-1; a possible D gene is TRBD1 (6 bases). There are 19 residues in the CDR3. Germline CDR1 SGHVS, CDR2 FQNEAQ. V lost 1 base and J lost 1, with 22 bases in between. The chain's CDR3 is CASSLDRDRPWGGNTEAFF. The DNA of the CDR3 is TGTGCCAGCAGCTTAGACAGGGATCGCCCATGGGGCGGGAACACTGAAGCTTTCTTT.